This T cell receptor beta chain comes out of a study of CD8+CD57+ T cells in acquired aplastic anemia. As for the study in general: The sorted CD4+ and CD8+ cells yielded an average approximately 3.3 ug of DNA. Healthy donors averaged about 10 million reads for CD4+ cells.

The use of genomic DNA as template underpinned the TCR beta VDJ and CDR3 profiling. From the reads, TCRdb called clonotypes with MiXCR, one entry per CDR3 protein. This sample yields some 82,000 distinct CDR3 sequences, of which around 42% are seen a single time; about 66% belongs to the top ten. The CDR3 consists of 11 residues. The germline V and J ends were trimmed by 8 bases and 3 bases, with 11 bases remaining between them. In germline, CDR1 is SQVTM, CDR2 ANQGSEA. Notes on the study in general: A set of around 30 CD8+ CDR3 sequences was shared between patients and controls, and these sequences appeared highly expressed in patients.

With respect to this clonotype: Its antigen is still unknown.

The chain combines TRBV29-1 with TRBJ2-7; D is possibly TRBD2 (5 bases). Sequenced material: sorted CD4+, CD8+, or CD8+CD57+ T cells (not recorded which) from PBMCs. This receptor was taken from a human donor in good health, serving as a control. The CDR3 protein is CSRREVYEQYF. The CDR3 DNA is TGCAGCCGCCGGGAAGTCTACGAGCAGTACTTC.